This T cell receptor beta chain was sequenced during a study of patients and donors after allogeneic stem cell transplantation. With 7 bases clipped from V and 4 bases from J, the junction kept 12 bases outside the gene matches. Germline V gives CDR1 SNHLY, CDR2 FYNNEI. CDR3 length: 17 amino acids. TCRdb fed the RT-PCR reads into MiXCR, producing one record per CDR3 protein. The sample lists 390,000 or so distinct CDR3 sequences, 16% occurring once. The clonotype was recovered from a human donor who was either an allogeneic HSCT recipient or a stem cell or donor lymphocyte infusion donor (not recorded which). It is not recorded whose cells these are; they may come from a transplant donor. Sequencing was performed on blood, either unsorted or a sorted T cell fraction (not recorded which). The chain combines TRBV2 with TRBJ1-3; 11 bases line up with TRBD1. This CDR3 reads CASKFLDRGLRGNTIYF. CDR3 nucleotides: TGTGCCAGCAAGTTCCTGGACAGGGGGCTGAGAGGAAACACCATATATTTT. Combining the CDR3 with reference TRBV2 and TRBJ1-3 gives the whole variable domain EPEVTQTPSHQVTQMGQEVILRCVPISNHLYFYWYRQILGQKVEFLVSFYNNEISEKSEIFDDQFSVERPDGSNFTLKIRSTKLEDSAMYFCASKFLDRGLRGNTIYFGEGSWLTVV.